This TCR beta chain appears in the sequencing data of a study of blood T cells in healthy people across ages. Whole-study findings and limits: No conclusive comparison of naive versus antigen-experienced cells was possible with unsorted PBMCs.

Trimming cost V 6 bases and J 1 base, with 23 bases left between them. This CDR3 comprises 18 residues. Comment on this clonotype: What it binds is not known.

Then a second PCR, running about 6 to 12 cycles, was carried out with a sample-barcoded 5' primer and a J-beta primer mix. TCRdb fed the 5' RACE reads into MiXCR, producing one record per CDR3 protein. The sample lists 1 million or so distinct CDR3 sequences; 20% to 25% were seen once. The donors, healthy Caucasians from Russia, were aged about 6 to 95. The sample also formed part of further work on T cells of mothers and their children. That investigation notes: For each mother, over 9 million TCR beta CDR3 reads were obtained, and for each child, 2.5 million to 3 million.

The gene calls are TRBV12-3 or TRBV12-4 and TRBJ2-3; weak D call: TRBD2 (5 bases). The sequence was obtained from a girl aged 2-15 years in good health. Specimen: blood. The DNA for the CDR3 is TGTGCCAGCAGCCCTAAGCCACTACTAGTATTGGGCACAGATACGCAGTATTTT. Protein: CASSPKPLLVLGTDTQYF.